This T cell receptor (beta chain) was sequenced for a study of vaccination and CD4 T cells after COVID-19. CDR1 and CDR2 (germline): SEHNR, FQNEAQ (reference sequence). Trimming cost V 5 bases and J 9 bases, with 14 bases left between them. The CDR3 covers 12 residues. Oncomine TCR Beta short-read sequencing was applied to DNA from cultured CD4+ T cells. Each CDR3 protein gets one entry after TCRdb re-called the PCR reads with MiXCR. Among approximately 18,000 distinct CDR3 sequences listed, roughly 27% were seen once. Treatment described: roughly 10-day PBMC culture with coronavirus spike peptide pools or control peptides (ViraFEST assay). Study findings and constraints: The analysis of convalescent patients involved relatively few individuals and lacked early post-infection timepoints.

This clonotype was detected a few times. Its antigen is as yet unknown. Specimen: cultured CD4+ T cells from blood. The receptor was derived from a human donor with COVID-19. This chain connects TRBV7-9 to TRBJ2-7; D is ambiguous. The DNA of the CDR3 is TGTGCCAGCAGCGCCCAAGAAAGTGGGCAGTACTTC. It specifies CASSAQESGQYF.